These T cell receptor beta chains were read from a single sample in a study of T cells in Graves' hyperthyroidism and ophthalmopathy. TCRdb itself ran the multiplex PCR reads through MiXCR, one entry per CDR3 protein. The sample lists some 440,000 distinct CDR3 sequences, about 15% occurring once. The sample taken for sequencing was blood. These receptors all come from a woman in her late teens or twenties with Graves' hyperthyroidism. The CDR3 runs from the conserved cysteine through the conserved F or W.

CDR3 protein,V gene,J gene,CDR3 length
CASRGLATLEQFF,TRBV19,TRBJ2-1,13
CASSVVGTGRNEQFF,TRBV6-1,TRBJ2-1,15
CASSLADSSYNSPLHF,TRBV5-5,TRBJ1-6,16
CSARDWGLSSYNSPLHF,TRBV20-1,TRBJ1-6,17
CASSTSGGPGTGELFF,TRBV7-2,TRBJ2-2,16
CASSLGRGGVDEQFF,TRBV5-8,TRBJ2-1,15
CASSAKGGQGYEQYF,TRBV9,TRBJ2-7,15
CASGGQGANTGELFF,TRBV2,TRBJ2-2,15
CASSLSDGNQPQHF,TRBV7-9,TRBJ1-5,14
CASSLGDPGNTIYF,TRBV11-2,TRBJ1-3,14
CASREEGPSNQPQHF,TRBV28,TRBJ1-5,15
CSARGPGLAGEHEQFF,TRBV20-1,TRBJ2-1,16
CASSTTAGGYTGELFF,TRBV6-2/TRBV6-3,TRBJ2-2,16
CSVPPGGFSNTQYF,TRBV29-1,TRBJ2-3,14
CASSLEGNYGYTF,TRBV5-6,TRBJ1-2,13
CASSHPSTGNTEAFF,TRBV14,TRBJ1-1,15
CASSLEAGGVDTQYF,TRBV11-1,TRBJ2-3,15
CASIRDREGYGYTF,TRBV28,TRBJ1-2,14
CASSRTGNPYNEQFF,TRBV28,TRBJ2-1,15
CASSFAGDHTEAFF,TRBV6-2/TRBV6-3,TRBJ1-1,14
CAWSLEGNSPLHF,TRBV30,TRBJ1-6,13
CASSFAAYEQYF,TRBV12-3/TRBV12-4,TRBJ2-7,12
CSASDGRTSSYEQYF,TRBV20-1,TRBJ2-7,15
CASSPQGAFNEQFF,TRBV5-1,TRBJ2-1,14
CAWSAGTEPYEQYF,TRBV30,TRBJ2-7,14
CASSGRQESTDTQYF,TRBV6-1,TRBJ2-3,15
CAISSSGGVNNEQFF,TRBV10-3,TRBJ2-1,15
CASTLGVSYNSPLHF,TRBV5-1,TRBJ1-6,15
CASTIAQEQYF,TRBV28,TRBJ2-7,11
CASSRPDRGTYGYTF,TRBV6-1,TRBJ1-2,15
CASSLGSGIATYEQYF,TRBV13,TRBJ2-7,16
CASSIVIQDYGYTF,TRBV19,TRBJ1-2,14
CASSSGQGRTEAFF,TRBV7-9,TRBJ1-1,14
CASSQEDRVNTEAFF,TRBV4-1,TRBJ1-1,15
CASSEAKRSEQYF,TRBV6-1,TRBJ2-7,13
CASSLLAEHTDTQYF,TRBV28,TRBJ2-3,15
CASSPSWDTEQFF,TRBV12-3/TRBV12-4,TRBJ2-1,13
CASSTPDGSAYGYTF,TRBV19,TRBJ1-2,15
CASSLGEGGQPQHF,TRBV5-5,TRBJ1-5,14
CASSIQGAGEQYF,TRBV7-2,TRBJ2-7,13
CASSSLGGIETQYF,TRBV6-1,TRBJ2-5,14
CASSYSKAGGGGYTF,TRBV6-5,TRBJ1-2,15
CSARDQLKETQYF,TRBV20-1,TRBJ2-5,13
CASSGRGGPYEQYF,TRBV9,TRBJ2-7,14
CSARELLARTDTQYF,TRBV20-1,TRBJ2-3,15
CASSFDGGDQETQYF,TRBV12-3/TRBV12-4,TRBJ2-5,15